A single TCR beta chain is shown here with its context. These data come from a study of control samples from healthy donors and cancer patients. TCRdb's copy holds only in-frame clones and misses some; the assay was immunoSEQ multiplex PCR. The sample comprises about 92,000 clones, roughly 86% of which are singletons, and roughly 9.8% rests with the top ten. The sample was blood. This clonotype was obtained from a woman aged 55-75 years in good health.

In DNA, the CDR3 is TGTGCCAGCAGTTCCCCCGGGTCCTCCTACGAGCAGTACTTC. Protein: CASSSPGSSYEQYF. The chain recombines TRBV6-5 with TRBJ2-7; the D is unclear. CDR3 length: 14 amino acids. Germline CDR1 is MNHEY and CDR2 is SVGAGI. V lost 4 bases and J lost 0, with 10 bases in between.